This entry features one TCR beta chain sequence. The data are from a study of STAT5B mutations in CD4+ large granular lymphocyte leukemia. The CDR3 has 15 residues. Trimming shortened V by 3 bases and J by 0 bases, and 11 bases separated the two germline ends. Germline V gene data show CDR1 as LNHDA and CDR2 as SQIVND (reference sequence). Libraries were prepared by immunoSEQ multiplex PCR; TCRdb keeps only in-frame clonotypes and omits some of them. Here the sample spans around 30,000 clones, roughly four fifths being singletons. The V call is TRBV19, the J call TRBJ1-1, with a possible D match to TRBD1 (5 bases). Sequencing was carried out using CD4+ T cells from blood buffy coats. The sequence came from a human donor in good health. The CDR3 nucleotides read TGTGCCAGTAGTATTGTCGGGGACTTGAACACTGAAGCTTTCTTT. It translates to CASSIVGDLNTEAFF.